This T cell receptor beta chain came from a study of blood T cell repertoires in COVID-19. On the study more broadly: Both acute and convalescent COVID-19 samples were obtained from the United States, Italy and Spain.

This clone has just one count. The assay was immunoSEQ multiplex PCR, and TCRdb's table has in-frame clones only and misses some. The table includes about 140,000 clones, roughly 78% detected once. The receptor was isolated from a woman in her 50s who had recovered from COVID-19. The material sequenced was PBMCs or T cells enriched from blood (not recorded which).

The CDR3 loop is CATRGNPPGELFF. The CDR3 region has the DNA TGTGCCACACGAGGGAACCCCCCCGGGGAGCTGTTTTTT. This chain connects TRBV14 to TRBJ2-2, with D perhaps TRBD2 (5 bases). Deletions cut 10 bases from V and 6 bases from J, with 15 bases between. The CDR3 runs 13 residues. Germline V gene sequence: CDR1 SGHDN, CDR2 FVKESK.